The 17 T cell receptor beta chains below all came from one sample that was sequenced in a study of blood T cells in healthy people across ages. Primers used in a second PCR of about 7 to 12 cycles were a sample-barcoded 5' primer and a J-beta primer mix. A single record per CDR3 protein comes from TCRdb applying MiXCR to the 5' RACE reads. The sample records hundreds of thousands of distinct CDR3 sequences, about 53% being singletons. The sequencing sample was made of blood. Receptor source: a man aged 60 to 75 in good health.

A note on this clonotype: Compared with germline, one end of the junction differs, possibly owing to a read error. The rearrangement joins TRBV3-1 to TRBJ2-3, with D possibly being TRBD1 or TRBD2 (5 bases each). From germline, CDR1 is LGHDT and CDR2 YNNKEL (reference sequence). The CDR3 length is 14 residues. CDR3 in amino acids: CASSQVPGQRTQYF. CDR3 coding DNA: TGTGCTAGCAGCCAAGTTCCGGGGCAGAGGACGCAGTATTTT.

This clonotype appeared a single time. Germline is not matched at one junction end, which may reflect a read error. This chain joins TRBV5-6 and TRBJ1-1, with unresolved D. Per germline, CDR1 SGHDT and CDR2 YYEEEE. The CDR3 is made up of 12 amino acids. The CDR3 coding sequence is TGTACCAGCAGCTCCATGGAACGTGAAGCTTTCTTT. Its protein product is CTSSSMEREAFF.

This clonotype showed up just once. V is TRBV6-4 and J is TRBJ2-1, with D possibly matching TRBD2 (6 bases). Deletions cut 1 base from V and 10 bases from J, with 8 bases between. The V gene's germline CDR1 is MRHNA and CDR2 SNTAGT. This CDR3 is built from 12 residues. CDR3 protein: CASSDFRGEQFF. DNA of the CDR3: TGTGCCAGCAGTGACTTCCGGGGGGAGCAGTTCTTC.

This clonotype was recorded a few times. The V call is TRBV24-1, the J call TRBJ2-1; D is possibly TRBD1 (6 bases). The CDR3 has 14 residues. CDR1 and CDR2 (germline): KGHDR, SFDVKD. The V gene lost 5 bases and the J gene lost 7 bases, with 14 bases spanning the gap. CDR3 loop: CATSARTASNEQFF. The CDR3 nucleotides are TGTGCCACCAGTGCCCGGACAGCCTCGAATGAGCAGTTCTTC.

As for this clonotype: The CDR3 does not end in the conserved phenylalanine or tryptophan, so this is likely a read error. V usage is TRBV20-1 and J usage is TRBJ2-1, with unresolved D. Germline CDR1 and CDR2: DFQATT and SNEGSKA (reference sequence). This CDR3 comprises 12 residues. Trimming took off 5 bases at V and 7 bases at J, with 12 bases between the two ends. The CDR3 is CSAPPVGNEQFY. The CDR3 bases are TGCAGTGCTCCACCCGTGGGGAATGAGCAGTTCTAC.

The CDR3 is CASSQEDGLAKNIQYF. The CDR3 region has the DNA TGTGCCAGCAGCCAAGAGGACGGTCTAGCCAAAAACATTCAGTACTTC. The chain joins TRBV4-2 to TRBJ2-4; no clear D gene. CDR3 size: 16 residues. Between the trimmed V and J ends, which lost 0 bases and 0 bases, there was a span of 9 bases. The V gene's germline CDR1 is LGHNA and CDR2 YNFKEQ.

V and J are TRBV5-4 and TRBJ2-2; 7 positions agree with TRBD1. V was pared by 3 bases and J by 4 bases, with 6 bases of the junction left unmatched. Per germline, CDR1 SGHNT and CDR2 YYREEE (reference sequence). The CDR3 totals 15 residues. CDR3 coding DNA: TGTGCCAGCAGCTCCCAGGGGGTAGTCACCGGGGAGCTGTTTTTT. Residues: CASSSQGVVTGELFF.

This clonotype has just a few counts. The chain combines TRBV28 with TRBJ2-6; D is unclear. The CDR3 extends over 16 amino acids. V was cut by 6 bases and J by 0 bases, with 12 bases left in between. The germline gives CDR1 MDHEN, CDR2 SYDVKM. DNA of the CDR3: TGTGCCAGCAGCCCGGCACAGATCTCTGGGGCCAACGTCCTGACTTTC. It is translated as CASSPAQISGANVLTF.

In its sample, this clonotype was seen a few times. The rearrangement links TRBV3-1 to TRBJ1-2; D uncertain. V dropped 4 bases and J dropped 6 bases, with 15 bases sitting between them. The CDR3 extends over 14 amino acids. CDR1 and CDR2 (germline): LGHDT, YNNKEL (reference sequence). CDR3 amino acids: CASSLRERGHGYTF. DNA of the CDR3: TGTGCCAGCAGCCTCCGGGAAAGAGGACATGGCTACACCTTC.

CDR3 sequence (DNA): TGTGCCAGCAGCCGCTCTTTAGCGGGGGGGCCCCTTGGGGCCAACGTCCTGACTTTC. Translating it yields CASSRSLAGGPLGANVLTF. V gene TRBV4-2 combines with J gene TRBJ2-6; 11 bases match TRBD2. The CDR3 covers 19 residues. V gave up 4 bases and J gave up 3 bases; unmatched junction bases: 11. Germline assignment: CDR1 LGHNA and CDR2 YNFKEQ.

The CDR3 DNA sequence: TGCGCCAGCAGCTTGAGAGGGGAAAGTCAGGGAGAACCTTACTACGAGCAGTACTTC. Translated: CASSLRGESQGEPYYEQYF. The chain carries TRBV5-1 and TRBJ2-5, with D perhaps assigned TRBD1 or TRBD2 (5 bases each). The DNA matches TRBJ2-7 better at its end, which makes the J call doubtful. CDR1 and CDR2 from the germline V gene are SGHRS and YFSETQ. This CDR3 has 19 residues.

Details on this clonotype: At one boundary the junction diverges from the germline segment, which might be a read error. The V gene is TRBV7-6, the J gene TRBJ2-1; 8 nucleotides line up with TRBD2. The germline V gene has CDR1 SGHVS and CDR2 FNYEAQ. This CDR3 spans 18 amino acids. CDR3 residues: CAGSRGVAGFHGWNEQFF. DNA of the CDR3: TGTGCCGGCAGCCGTGGGGTAGCGGGGTTCCACGGCTGGAATGAGCAGTTCTTC.

Of note for this clonotype: The junction differs from germline at one of its ends, possibly a read error. The chain is built from TRBV3-1 and TRBJ2-1, with D possibly matching TRBD2 (5 bases). Germline CDR1 and CDR2: LGHDT and YNNKEL (reference sequence). CDR3 length: 14 residues. The CDR3 loop is CASSQGPGSGEQFF. The CDR3 DNA sequence: TGTGCCAGCAGTCAAGGGCCGGGGTCCGGTGAGCAGTTCTTC.

This clonotype was seen a handful of times. The J gene is TRBJ2-7, the V gene TRBV20-1; unclear D gene. With 1 base removed from V and 0 bases from J, the gap between germline ends came to 10 bases. This CDR3 has 14 residues. Germline CDR1 and CDR2: DFQATT and SNEGSKA (reference sequence). The CDR3 spells CSARVSLSSYEQYF. CDR3 coding DNA: TGCAGTGCTAGAGTCAGCCTCAGCTCCTACGAGCAGTACTTC.

This clonotype has just one count. V and J are TRBV2 and TRBJ1-2; TRBD1 matches 7 bases. CDR1 and CDR2 from the germline V gene are SNHLY and FYNNEI. CDR3 length: 14 residues. The V segment lost 4 bases and the J segment 4 bases; nucleotides outside the gene matches: 6. Written as DNA, the CDR3 is TGTGCCAGCAGTGGGGACAGCCTTTTCTATGGCTACACCTTC. As protein: CASSGDSLFYGYTF.

This clonotype was picked up many times. The chain uses TRBV5-5 and TRBJ2-5; no clear D. CDR1 and CDR2 (germline): SGHKS, YYEKEE (reference sequence). V lost 0 bases and J lost 1, with 7 bases in between. This CDR3 spans 14 amino acids. This CDR3 reads CASSLGAIQETQYF. DNA for the CDR3: TGTGCCAGCAGCTTGGGGGCAATCCAAGAGACCCAGTACTTC. The variable domain in full, with the rest retrieved from reference TRBV5-5 and TRBJ2-5, is DAGVTQSPTHLIKTRGQQVTLRCSPISGHKSVSWYQQVLGQGPQFIFQYYEKEERGRGNFPDRFSARQFPNYSSELNVNALLLGDSALYLCASSLGAIQETQYFGPGTRLLVL.

The rearrangement links TRBV15 to TRBJ1-2; TRBD1 is a possible D gene (5 bases). The CDR3 runs to 15 residues. Trimming took 0 bases from V and 3 from J, leaving 11 bases between them. Germline assignment: CDR1 LNHNV and CDR2 YYDKDF (reference sequence). The CDR3 nucleotides are TGTGCCACCAGCAGAGATCCTCAGGGCTACTATGGCTACACCTTC. It codes for CATSRDPQGYYGYTF.